These 29 T cell receptor beta chains came from one sample sequenced in a study of graft-versus-host responses after intestinal transplantation. Assay used: immunoSEQ multiplex PCR; TCRdb lists only in-frame clones, some missing. The table records some 13,000 clones, about 74% of them present only once. Graft material was processed, releasing intraepithelial and lamina propria lymphocytes. The sample was ileum tissue, taken 16 days after intestinal transplant. These receptors all stem from a human patient who received an intestinal transplant, so some T cells may come from the graft donor.

The chain is built from TRBV5-1 and TRBJ1-4, with 8 positions matching TRBD1. The CDR3 contains 15 residues. The V gene's germline CDR1 is SGHRS and CDR2 YFSETQ. Trimming took 3 bases from V and 2 from J; bases not matched to a gene: 3. Here the CDR3 reads CASSSGGTTNEKLFF. The DNA of the CDR3 is TGCGCCAGCAGCTCAGGGGGCACCACTAATGAAAAACTGTTTTTT.

The rearrangement links TRBV4-2 to TRBJ2-2; 12 positions agree with TRBD2. The CDR3 contains 15 residues. J lost 6 bases, V lost 2 bases, and 1 base had no gene match. Germline loops: CDR1 LGHNA, CDR2 YNFKEQ. This CDR3 is CASSQLAGGPGELFF. The CDR3 DNA sequence: TGTGCCAGCAGCCAACTAGCGGGAGGGCCCGGGGAGCTGTTTTTT.

This chain links TRBV4-1 with TRBJ1-2, with D possibly TRBD1 on 5 matching bases. Germline CDR1 is MGHRA and CDR2 is YSYEKL. The CDR3 runs to 19 residues. The V and J ends lost 0 bases and 0 bases respectively, with 20 bases between them. The CDR3 sequence is CASSQEALARQITNYGYTF. CDR3 sequence (DNA): TGCGCCAGCAGCCAAGAGGCCCTCGCCCGACAGATTACTAACTATGGCTACACCTTC.

The chain links TRBV2 to TRBJ1-2; weak D call: TRBD1 (6 bases). The germline CDR1 and CDR2 sequences are SNHLY and FYNNEI. Deletions cut 5 bases from V and 4 bases from J, with 11 bases between. The CDR3 has 13 residues. The CDR3 loop is CASSRQEGYGYTF. The CDR3 nucleotides are TGTGCCAGCAGTAGACAGGAAGGCTATGGCTACACCTTC.

The J gene is TRBJ1-1, the V gene TRBV28; TRBD1 matches at 10 bases. CDR3 length equals 11 residues. The germline V gene has CDR1 MDHEN and CDR2 SYDVKM. With 11 bases clipped from V and 5 bases from J, the junction kept 2 bases outside the gene matches. This CDR3 is CAGGQGTEAFF. CDR3 DNA sequence: TGTGCCGGGGGACAGGGGACTGAAGCTTTCTTT.

The J gene is TRBJ1-5, the V gene TRBV5-1; 9 bases agree with TRBD1. This CDR3 comprises 14 residues. J lost 7 bases, V lost 4 bases, and 6 bases had no gene match. Germline V gives CDR1 SGHRS, CDR2 YFSETQ. CDR3 DNA sequence: TGCGCCAGCAGCCTCGAGACAGGGGGGCAGCCCCAGCATTTT. Its translation: CASSLETGGQPQHF.

The chain has TRBV2 and TRBJ2-1; 7 nucleotides align to TRBD1. In germline, CDR1 is SNHLY, CDR2 FYNNEI. The length of the CDR3 is 14 residues. J lost 9 bases, V lost 6 bases, and 11 bases had no gene match. The CDR3 here is CASSALLRQGEQFF. CDR3 nucleotide sequence: TGTGCCAGCAGCGCACTTCTCCGACAGGGTGAGCAGTTCTTC.

This chain links TRBV4-3 with TRBJ2-2, with 8 bases that match TRBD1. J gave up 5 bases and V 0 bases, and 14 bases lay outside the gene matches. Germline-derived CDR1 and CDR2 are LGHNA and YSLEER. This CDR3 spans 19 amino acids. The CDR3 DNA is TGCGCCAGCAGCCAAGATATCGCCAGGGGGCTCATGACGACCGGGGAGCTGTTTTTT. It yields the protein CASSQDIARGLMTTGELFF.

A word on this clone: Mismatch with germline at one junction end may stem from a read error. The identical CDR3 is also encoded by other nucleotide sequences in the sample. This rearrangement joins TRBV6-5 to TRBJ2-2, with D perhaps TRBD2 (5 bases). The CDR3 totals 13 residues. CDR1 MNHEY and CDR2 SVGAGI come from the germline V gene. CDR3: CATRFRGTGELFF. CDR3 bases: TGCGCCACTCGCTTCCGGGGCACCGGGGAGCTGTTTTTT.

This sequence joins TRBV5-1 and TRBJ1-2; unclear D gene. The CDR3 extends over 13 amino acids. Germline CDR1 is SGHRS and CDR2 is YFSETQ. V was pared by 0 bases and J by 4 bases, with 7 bases between. CDR3 nucleotides: TGCGCCAGCAGCTTGGGCCAGATCTATGGCTACACCTTC. Translating gives CASSLGQIYGYTF.

The V call is TRBV28, the J call TRBJ2-2; 14 bases are shared with TRBD2. Germline lookup yields CDR1 MDHEN and CDR2 SYDVKM. J lost 5 bases, V lost 5 bases, and 7 bases had no gene match. This CDR3 has 17 amino acids. CDR3 sequence: CASSPTSGRVKTGELFF. For the CDR3, the DNA is TGTGCCAGCAGTCCGACTAGCGGGAGGGTAAAGACCGGGGAGCTGTTTTTT.

CDR3 amino acids: CAGKKDCDSYNEQFF. The CDR3 DNA sequence: TGTGCCGGCAAGAAGGACTGTGACTCCTACAATGAGCAGTTCTTC. The chain recombines TRBV2 with TRBJ2-1; a possible D gene is TRBD2 (5 bases). This CDR3 spans 15 amino acids. Between the trimmed V and J ends, which lost 11 bases and 0 bases, there was a span of 17 bases. The germline V gene encodes CDR1 SNHLY and CDR2 FYNNEI. The variable domain in full, completed from reference TRBV2 and TRBJ2-1, reads EPEVTQTPSHQVTQMGQEVILRCVPISNHLYFYWYRQILGQKVEFLVSFYNNEISEKSEIFDDQFSVERPDGSNFTLKIRSTKLEDSAMYFCAGKKDCDSYNEQFFGPGTRLTVL.

This sequence joins TRBV2 and TRBJ1-5, with D uncertain. The V end lost 4 bases, the J end lost 6 bases, and 13 bases lay between the germline ends. The CDR3 sequence is 14 residues long. Germline V lookup: CDR1 SNHLY, CDR2 FYNNEI. The DNA for the CDR3 is TGTGCCAGCAGTGTATCTTTAGCTCTTCAGCCCCAGCATTTT. This translates into CASSVSLALQPQHF.

This clone was recorded a few times. J is TRBJ2-5 and V is TRBV18; D is unclear. Deletions cut 3 bases from V and 5 bases from J, with 7 bases between. Germline values: CDR1 KGHSH, CDR2 LQKENI. This CDR3 contains 12 residues. The CDR3 spells CASSPSGETQYF. CDR3 bases: TGTGCCAGCTCACCTTCGGGTGAGACCCAGTACTTC. The whole variable domain, remainder taken from reference TRBV18 and TRBJ2-5, is NAGVMQNPRHLVRRRGQEARLRCSPMKGHSHVYWYRQLPEEGLKFMVYLQKENIIDESGMPKERFSAEFPKEGPSILRIQQVVRGDSAAYFCASSPSGETQYFGPGTRLLVL.

This sequence joins TRBV5-1 and TRBJ2-5; 7 bases are shared with TRBD1. CDR3 size: 18 residues. J lost 2 bases, V lost 1 base, and 14 bases had no gene match. Germline CDR1 reads SGHRS; CDR2 reads YFSETQ. DNA of the CDR3: TGCGCCAGCAGCTTGTTGCTCACGCCCGGGACAGTTCAAGAGACCCAGTACTTC. This encodes CASSLLLTPGTVQETQYF.

This chain joins TRBV28 and TRBJ1-1; 7 bases line up with TRBD1. Germline V gene data show CDR1 as MDHEN and CDR2 as SYDVKM. This CDR3 contains 16 residues. Trimming at V came to 6 bases and at J to 3 bases, leaving 13 bases not matched to a gene. The CDR3 sequence is CASSTRKGTDDTEAFF. DNA of the CDR3: TGTGCCAGCAGCACGAGGAAGGGGACAGATGACACTGAAGCTTTCTTT. The entire variable domain, with the rest obtained from reference TRBV28 and TRBJ1-1, is as follows: DVKVTQSSRYLVKRTGEKVFLECVQDMDHENMFWYRQDPGLGLRLIYFSYDVKMKEKGDIPEGYSVSREKKERFSLILESASTNQTSMYLCASSTRKGTDDTEAFFGQGTRLTVV.

This clone was observed a handful of times. This chain uses TRBV19 with TRBJ1-6; perhaps TRBD1 as D (5 bases). V lost 6 bases to trimming and J lost 6 bases, with 18 bases between them. The CDR3 consists of 16 residues. Germline loops: CDR1 LNHDA, CDR2 SQIVND (reference sequence). The CDR3 protein is CASSPPGAGINSPLHF. DNA of the CDR3: TGTGCCAGTAGCCCCCCTGGAGCAGGGATTAATTCACCCCTCCACTTT. Full variable domain (rest looked up from reference TRBV19 and TRBJ1-6): DGGITQSPKYLFRKEGQNVTLSCEQNLNHDAMYWYRQDPGQGLRLIYYSQIVNDFQKGDIAEGYSVSREKKESFPLTVTSAQKNPTAFYLCASSPPGAGINSPLHFGNGTRLTVT.

The genes are TRBV6-1 and TRBJ2-7, with 9 positions matching TRBD2. V was pared by 1 base and J by 1 base, with 5 bases of the junction left unmatched. The CDR3 runs to 16 residues. Germline V lookup: CDR1 MNHNS, CDR2 SASEGT. CDR3 nucleotides: TGTGCCAGCAGTGAAGAGATAGCGGGAGATTCCTACGAGCAGTACTTC. Translated: CASSEEIAGDSYEQYF.

CDR3 sequence (DNA): TGTGCCAGCAACCGCCCCGGGGGTCGGGACATTCAGTACTTC. As protein: CASNRPGGRDIQYF. The chain recombines TRBV28 with TRBJ2-4, with D possibly being TRBD2 (6 bases). V gave up 7 bases and J gave up 8 bases, with 18 bases separating them. This CDR3 is 14 amino acids long. Per germline, CDR1 MDHEN and CDR2 SYDVKM.

V is TRBV9 and J is TRBJ2-3; 8 bases match TRBD1. From germline, CDR1 is SGDLS and CDR2 YYNGEE. Trimming removed 4 bases from V and 3 bases from J; junction bases left unmatched: 10. This CDR3 contains 16 residues. The CDR3 DNA follows: TGTGCCAGCAGCCCTTCCCCAGGGGGCGCAACAGATACGCAGTATTTT. This translates into CASSPSPGGATDTQYF.

The CDR3 nucleotides are TGTGCCAGTAGCATGGGGGACTACTACTACGAGCAGTACTTC. Its protein is CASSMGDYYYEQYF. The chain is built from TRBV19 and TRBJ2-7; 7 bases match TRBD2. The CDR3 sequence is 14 residues long. Germline-derived CDR1 and CDR2 are LNHDA and SQIVND (reference sequence). The ends lost 6 bases at V and 3 bases at J; junction bases unmatched: 8. Looking up the rest from reference TRBV19 and TRBJ2-7 gives the full variable domain: DGGITQSPKYLFRKEGQNVTLSCEQNLNHDAMYWYRQDPGQGLRLIYYSQIVNDFQKGDIAEGYSVSREKKESFPLTVTSAQKNPTAFYLCASSMGDYYYEQYFGPGTRLTVT.

CDR3 sequence: CSVEDTPYEQYF. As DNA, the CDR3 is TGCAGCGTTGAGGACACCCCCTACGAGCAGTACTTC. This chain connects TRBV29-1 to TRBJ2-7; D is perhaps TRBD1 (5 bases). The germline gives CDR1 SQVTM, CDR2 ANQGSEA. V lost 3 bases and J 2 bases, leaving 8 bases between the germline ends. The CDR3 has 12 amino acids.

The table lists this clone with a few counts. The gene calls are TRBV19 and TRBJ1-1, with 10 nucleotides matching TRBD1. After removal of 3 bases from V and 0 bases from J, the junction contained 1 base not matched to a gene. Germline V gives CDR1 LNHDA, CDR2 SQIVND (reference sequence). The CDR3 contains 15 residues. The CDR3 sequence: CASSMDRGMNTEAFF. The CDR3 nucleotides are TGTGCCAGTAGTATGGACAGGGGGATGAACACTGAAGCTTTCTTT.

This clone was observed a few times. The chain is built from TRBV11-3 and TRBJ2-2; 10 positions match TRBD2. Germline V gene data show CDR1 as SGHNT and CDR2 as YENEEA. The length of the CDR3 is 15 residues. V shed 0 bases and J 7 bases; nucleotides not matched to a gene: 2. CDR3 DNA: TGTGCCAGCAGCTTAGAAGCGGGGGGGCTCGGGGAGCTGTTTTTT. Protein sequence: CASSLEAGGLGELFF.

This clone was seen a single time. The gene calls are TRBV29-1 and TRBJ2-3; D ambiguous. Germline V gene sequence: CDR1 SQVTM, CDR2 ANQGSEA. Deletions cut 7 bases from V and 2 bases from J, with 13 bases between. The CDR3 contains 13 residues. DNA of the CDR3: TGCAGCGGTGCCTATCCTATCACAGATACGCAGTATTTT. Its translation: CSGAYPITDTQYF.

The V gene is TRBV4-1, the J gene TRBJ1-2, with TRBD1 as a possible D gene (6 bases). The germline V gene has CDR1 MGHRA and CDR2 YSYEKL. The CDR3 consists of 14 residues. V lost 1 base to trimming and J lost 7 bases, with 13 bases between them. CDR3 nucleotide sequence: TGCGCCAGCAGCCAAGTATACAGGGATGGTGGCTACACCTTC. Protein sequence: CASSQVYRDGGYTF.

Notes on this clone: The germline gene is not matched at one end of the junction; a read error may be the cause. The chain couples TRBV5-1 to TRBJ2-1, with a possible D match to TRBD2 (6 bases). The CDR3 consists of 15 residues. Looked up from germline, CDR1 is SGHRS and CDR2 is YFSETQ. Written as DNA, the CDR3 is TGCGCCAGCAGCTTGGAGCCGGGAGCCTACAATGGGCAGTTCTTC. This encodes CASSLEPGAYNGQFF.

The V gene is TRBV5-1, the J gene TRBJ2-7; 9 bases agree with TRBD1. This CDR3 is built from 14 residues. V gave up 4 bases and J gave up 2 bases; unmatched junction bases: 4. Germline V gene lookup returns CDR1 SGHRS and CDR2 YFSETQ. Here the CDR3 reads CASSGTGHPYEQYF. The CDR3 nucleotides read TGCGCCAGCAGCGGGACAGGGCATCCCTACGAGCAGTACTTC.

The chain joins TRBV5-1 to TRBJ2-7, with a possible D match to TRBD2 (6 bases). Trimming left V 5 bases short and J 4 bases short, with 13 bases between. The CDR3 is made up of 13 amino acids. Germline CDR1 and CDR2: SGHRS and YFSETQ. The CDR3 reads CASRVAGRYEQYF. As DNA, the CDR3 is TGCGCCAGCAGGGTGGCGGGGCGTTACGAGCAGTACTTC.